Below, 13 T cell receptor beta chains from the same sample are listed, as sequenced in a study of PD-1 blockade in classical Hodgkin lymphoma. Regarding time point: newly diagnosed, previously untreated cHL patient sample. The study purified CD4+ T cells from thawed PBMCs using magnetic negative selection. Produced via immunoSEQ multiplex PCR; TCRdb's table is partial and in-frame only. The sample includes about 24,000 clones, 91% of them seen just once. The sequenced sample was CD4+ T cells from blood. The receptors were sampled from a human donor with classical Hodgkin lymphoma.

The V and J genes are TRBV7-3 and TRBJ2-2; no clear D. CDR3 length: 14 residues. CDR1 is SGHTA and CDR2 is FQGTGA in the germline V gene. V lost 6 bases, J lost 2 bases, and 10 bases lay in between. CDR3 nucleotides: TGTGCCAGCAGTCTTAACCCAAACACCGGGGAGCTGTTTTTT. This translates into CASSLNPNTGELFF.

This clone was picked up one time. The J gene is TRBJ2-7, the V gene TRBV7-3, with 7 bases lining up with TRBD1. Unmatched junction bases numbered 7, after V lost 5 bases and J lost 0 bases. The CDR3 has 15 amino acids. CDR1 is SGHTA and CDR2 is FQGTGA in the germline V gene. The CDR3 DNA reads TGTGCCAGCAGCATCCAGACAGGGACCTCCTACGAGCAGTACTTC. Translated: CASSIQTGTSYEQYF.

Written as DNA, the CDR3 is TGTGCCAGCAGCTTAGGCCGGGGACGGAACACCGGGGAGCTGTTTTTT. Amino acid sequence: CASSLGRGRNTGELFF. The chain couples TRBV11-2 to TRBJ2-2; D is possibly TRBD1 or TRBD2 (5 bases each). This CDR3 is built from 16 residues. Trimming took 1 base from V and 1 from J, leaving 10 bases between them. Germline V gene data show CDR1 as SGHAT and CDR2 as FQNNGV.

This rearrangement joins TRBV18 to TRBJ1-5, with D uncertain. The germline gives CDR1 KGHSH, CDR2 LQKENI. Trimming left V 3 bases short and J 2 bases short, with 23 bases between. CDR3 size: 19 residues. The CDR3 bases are TGTGCCAGCTCACCTTCCGGGCCCGGGGTAAATTATGGCAATCAGCCCCAGCATTTT. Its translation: CASSPSGPGVNYGNQPQHF.

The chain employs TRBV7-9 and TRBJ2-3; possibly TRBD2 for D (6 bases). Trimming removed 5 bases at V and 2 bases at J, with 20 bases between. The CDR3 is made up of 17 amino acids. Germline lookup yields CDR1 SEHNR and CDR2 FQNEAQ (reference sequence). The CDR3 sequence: CASSLSSAGTDTDTQYF. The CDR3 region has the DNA TGTGCCAGCAGCCTATCCTCGGCGGGGACCGACACAGATACGCAGTATTTT.

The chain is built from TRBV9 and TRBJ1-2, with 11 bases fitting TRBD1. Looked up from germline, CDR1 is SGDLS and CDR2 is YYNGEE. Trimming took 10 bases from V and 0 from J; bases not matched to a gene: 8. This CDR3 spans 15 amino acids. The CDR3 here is CAVRDRGSANYGYTF. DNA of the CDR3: TGTGCCGTGAGGGACAGGGGGAGTGCTAACTATGGCTACACCTTC.

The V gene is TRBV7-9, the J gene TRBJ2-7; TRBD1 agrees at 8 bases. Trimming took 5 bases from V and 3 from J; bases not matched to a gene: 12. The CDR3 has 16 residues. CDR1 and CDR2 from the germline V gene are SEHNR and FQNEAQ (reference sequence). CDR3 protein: CASSPFKGDRIYEQYF. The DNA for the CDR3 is TGTGCCAGCAGCCCCTTCAAGGGGGACAGGATCTACGAGCAGTACTTC.

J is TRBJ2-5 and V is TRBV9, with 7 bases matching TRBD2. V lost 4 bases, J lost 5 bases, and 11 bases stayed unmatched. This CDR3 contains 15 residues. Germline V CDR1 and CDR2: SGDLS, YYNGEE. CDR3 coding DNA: TGTGCCAGCAGCCCTCGGGGAGGGTCTCGGGAGACCCAGTACTTC. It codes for CASSPRGGSRETQYF. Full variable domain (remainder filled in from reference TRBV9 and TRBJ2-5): DSGVTQTPKHLITATGQRVTLRCSPRSGDLSVYWYQQSLDQGLQFLIQYYNGEERAKGNILERFSAQQFPDLHSELNLSSLELGDSALYFCASSPRGGSRETQYFGPGTRLLVL.

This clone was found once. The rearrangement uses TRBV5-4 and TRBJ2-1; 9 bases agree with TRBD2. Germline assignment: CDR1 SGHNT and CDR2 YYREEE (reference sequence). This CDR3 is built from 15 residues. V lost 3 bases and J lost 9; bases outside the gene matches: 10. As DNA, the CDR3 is TGTGCCAGCAGCTGGGTGGCGGGGGGGCCCGGTGAGCAGTTCTTC. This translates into CASSWVAGGPGEQFF.

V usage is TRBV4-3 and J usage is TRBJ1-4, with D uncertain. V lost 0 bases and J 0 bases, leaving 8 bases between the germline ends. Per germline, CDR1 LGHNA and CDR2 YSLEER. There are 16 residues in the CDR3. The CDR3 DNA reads TGCGCCAGCAGCCAAGATCTGGTGACAACTAATGAAAAACTGTTTTTT. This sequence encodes CASSQDLVTTNEKLFF.

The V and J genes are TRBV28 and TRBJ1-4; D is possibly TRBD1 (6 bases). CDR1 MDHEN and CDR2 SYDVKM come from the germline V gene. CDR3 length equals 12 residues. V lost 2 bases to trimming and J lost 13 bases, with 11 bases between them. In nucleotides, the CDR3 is TGTGCCAGCAGTTTAGACAGGATCCGACTGTTTTTT. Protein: CASSLDRIRLFF.

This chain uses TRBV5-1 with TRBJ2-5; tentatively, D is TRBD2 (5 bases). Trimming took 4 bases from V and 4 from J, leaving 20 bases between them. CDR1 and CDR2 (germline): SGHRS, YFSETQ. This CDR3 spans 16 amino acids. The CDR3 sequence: CASSEPRASWPETQYF. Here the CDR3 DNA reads TGCGCCAGCAGCGAGCCCCGAGCTAGCTGGCCAGAGACCCAGTACTTC.

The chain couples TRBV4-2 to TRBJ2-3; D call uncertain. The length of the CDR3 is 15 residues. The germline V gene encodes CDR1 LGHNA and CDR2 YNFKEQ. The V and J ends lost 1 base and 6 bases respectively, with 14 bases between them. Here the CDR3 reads CASSQGEGWRDTQYF. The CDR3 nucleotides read TGTGCCAGCAGCCAAGGTGAAGGGTGGCGCGATACGCAGTATTTT.